The 5 T cell receptor beta chains listed next were all sequenced from one sample in a study of blood T cell repertoires in COVID-19. TCRdb's table, derived via immunoSEQ multiplex PCR, lists solely in-frame clones and lacks some. Of approximately 130,000 clones listed, about four fifths are singletons. Sequenced material: PBMCs or T cells enriched from blood (not recorded which). All receptors come from a young man who had recovered from COVID-19.

The chain recombines TRBV18 with TRBJ1-1; D ambiguous. CDR1 is KGHSH, CDR2 LQKENI, per germline. The CDR3 sequence is 16 residues long. Trimming shortened V by 3 bases and J by 7 bases, and 21 bases separated the two germline ends. The CDR3 reads CASSPNTQAGGNEAFF. CDR3 sequence (DNA): TGTGCCAGCTCACCTAATACGCAGGCCGGCGGGAATGAAGCTTTCTTT.

This chain uses TRBV5-4 with TRBJ2-2, with 9 bases that match TRBD1. Germline trimming cut 4 bases from V and 4 bases from J; bases unmatched to any gene: 8. Germline-derived CDR1 and CDR2 are SGHNT and YYREEE (reference sequence). This CDR3 has 16 residues. In DNA, the CDR3 is TGTGCCAGCAGCACCCAGGGGACAGGGAGCACCGGGGAGCTGTTTTTT. Protein product: CASSTQGTGSTGELFF.

As DNA, the CDR3 is TGTGCCAGCAGCCCGGGACAGGCGACCTACGAGCAGTACGTC. This codes for CASSPGQATYEQYV. The chain links TRBV6-5 to TRBJ2-7, with TRBD1 matching 8 bases. The CDR3 runs 14 residues. Germline CDR1 is MNHEY and CDR2 is SVGAGI. The J segment lost 2 bases and the V segment lost 6 bases, leaving 6 bases of the junction unmatched.

This chain joins TRBV5-5 and TRBJ2-5; 10 bases are a match to TRBD1. With V trimmed by 0 bases and J by 3 bases, 2 bases remained unmatched. Germline-derived CDR1 and CDR2 are SGHKS and YYEKEE (reference sequence). The CDR3 runs to 15 residues. In DNA, the CDR3 is TGTGCCAGCAGCTTGGCCGGGACAGGGGAAGAGACCCAGTACTTC. It codes for CASSLAGTGEETQYF. The full variable domain, completed using reference TRBV5-5 and TRBJ2-5, is DAGVTQSPTHLIKTRGQQVTLRCSPISGHKSVSWYQQVLGQGPQFIFQYYEKEERGRGNFPDRFSARQFPNYSSELNVNALLLGDSALYLCASSLAGTGEETQYFGPGTRLLVL.

J is TRBJ2-7 and V is TRBV5-6, with 11 bases aligning to TRBD2. J gave up 0 bases and V 4 bases, and 6 bases lay outside the gene matches. From germline, CDR1 is SGHDT and CDR2 YYEEEE. This CDR3 has 16 residues. In DNA form, the CDR3 reads TGTGCCAGCAGCCCGAATAGCGGGAGGGCCTCCTACGAGCAGTACTTC. Translating gives CASSPNSGRASYEQYF. Variable domain in full (rest from reference TRBV5-6 and TRBJ2-7): DAGVTQSPTHLIKTRGQQVTLRCSPKSGHDTVSWYQQALGQGPQFIFQYYEEEERQRGNFPDRFSGHQFPNYSSELNVNALLLGDSALYLCASSPNSGRASYEQYFGPGTRLTVT.